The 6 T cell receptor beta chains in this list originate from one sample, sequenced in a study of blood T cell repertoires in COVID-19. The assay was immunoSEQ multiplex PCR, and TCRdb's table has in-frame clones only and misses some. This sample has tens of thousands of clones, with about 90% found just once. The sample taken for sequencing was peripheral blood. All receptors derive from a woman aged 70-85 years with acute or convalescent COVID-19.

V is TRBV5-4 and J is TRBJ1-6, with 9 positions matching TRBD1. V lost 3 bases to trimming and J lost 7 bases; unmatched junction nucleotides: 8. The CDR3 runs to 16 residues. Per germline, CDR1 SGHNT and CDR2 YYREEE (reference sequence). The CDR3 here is CASSSKKQGANSPLHF. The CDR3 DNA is TGTGCCAGCAGCTCAAAGAAACAGGGGGCAAATTCACCCCTCCACTTT.

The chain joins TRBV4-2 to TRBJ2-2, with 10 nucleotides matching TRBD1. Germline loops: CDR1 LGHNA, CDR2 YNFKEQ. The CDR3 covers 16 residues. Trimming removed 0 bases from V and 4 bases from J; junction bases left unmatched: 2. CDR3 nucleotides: TGTGCCAGCAGCCAAGAGACAGGGGGCTTCACCGGGGAGCTGTTTTTT. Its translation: CASSQETGGFTGELFF.

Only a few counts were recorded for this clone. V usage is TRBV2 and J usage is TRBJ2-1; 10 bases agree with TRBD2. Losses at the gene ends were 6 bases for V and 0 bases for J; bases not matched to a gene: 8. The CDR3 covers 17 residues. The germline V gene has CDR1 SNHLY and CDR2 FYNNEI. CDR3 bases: TGTGCCAGCAGGAAAGGGACTAGCGCTAGCTCCTACAATGAGCAGTTCTTC. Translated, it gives CASRKGTSASSYNEQFF.

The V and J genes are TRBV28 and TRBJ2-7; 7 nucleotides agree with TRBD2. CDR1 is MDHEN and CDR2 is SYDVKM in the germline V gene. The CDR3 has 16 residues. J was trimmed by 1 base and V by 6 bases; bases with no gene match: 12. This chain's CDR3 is CASRSASAGLSYEQYF. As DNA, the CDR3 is TGTGCCAGCAGATCTGCCTCGGCGGGACTATCCTACGAGCAGTACTTC. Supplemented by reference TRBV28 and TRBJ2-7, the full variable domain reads DVKVTQSSRYLVKRTGEKVFLECVQDMDHENMFWYRQDPGLGLRLIYFSYDVKMKEKGDIPEGYSVSREKKERFSLILESASTNQTSMYLCASRSASAGLSYEQYFGPGTRLTVT.

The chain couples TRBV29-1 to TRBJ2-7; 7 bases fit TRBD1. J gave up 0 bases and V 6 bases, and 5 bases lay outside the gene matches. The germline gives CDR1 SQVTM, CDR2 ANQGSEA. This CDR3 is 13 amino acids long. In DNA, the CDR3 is TGCAGCGTCGCGGACAGGCCCTCCTACGAGCAGTACTTC. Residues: CSVADRPSYEQYF.

CDR3 bases: TGTGCCAGCAGCCAAAATGACAGGGGGCTGTGGAACACCGGGGAGCTGTTTTTT. Protein sequence: CASSQNDRGLWNTGELFF. The chain has TRBV3-1 (or the pseudogene TRBV3-2) and TRBJ2-2; 10 bases align to TRBD1. Germline values: CDR1 LGHDT, CDR2 YNNKEL (reference sequence). V dropped 2 bases and J dropped 1; count of bases not matched to a gene: 7. CDR3 length: 18 residues.